This TCR beta chain was sequenced for a study of T cell responses to AZD1222 COVID-19 vaccine. TCRdb keeps only in-frame clones here, not all; method: immunoSEQ multiplex PCR. The sample yields under 150,000 clones, around nine tenths seen once. The sequences come from peripheral blood, collected on day 0 of AZD1222 vaccination. This clonotype was obtained from an adult in good health.

The CDR3 spells CASSPTGASGNTIYF. CDR3 nucleotide sequence: TGCGCCAGCAGCCCCACGGGGGCGTCTGGAAACACCATATATTTT. The chain is built from TRBV5-1 and TRBJ1-3; D perhaps matches TRBD1 (6 bases). This CDR3 region has 15 residues. The germline V gene has CDR1 SGHRS and CDR2 YFSETQ. Trimming took off 4 bases at V and 1 base at J, with 12 bases between the two ends.